This paragraph covers one TCR beta chain sequence. These data come from a study of blood T cell repertoires in COVID-19. Study overall: Both acute and convalescent COVID-19 samples were obtained from the United States, Italy and Spain.

V lost 4 bases, J lost 7 bases, and 17 bases lay in between. CDR1 SGDLS and CDR2 YYNGEE come from the germline V gene. The CDR3 consists of 14 residues. As processed by the authors: Using reference gene primer amplification, nucleated cell counts were estimated. Assay: immunoSEQ multiplex PCR; the TCRdb copy retains only in-frame clones and omits some. For V, J and clone size, that table is used; D and trimming come from the DNA. The sample lists some 73,000 clones, around 90% occurring once. This sequence was found in a human donor in a cohort sampled during active COVID-19. Sequencing used peripheral blood. V gene TRBV9 combines with J gene TRBJ2-5; weak D call: TRBD2 (6 bases). The CDR3, as DNA: TGTGCCAGCAGCCCGGGACTGGCCCCGGGGACCCAGTACTTC. Amino acid sequence: CASSPGLAPGTQYF.